Below, 20 T cell receptor beta chains from the same sample are listed, as sequenced in a study of T-cell memory formation after mild COVID-19. TCRdb redid the calling of the 5' RACE reads with MiXCR, one entry per CDR3 protein. The sample includes under 85,000 distinct CDR3 sequences, roughly 13% of them seen just once. The sample comprised PBMCs or a T cell subset sorted from them (not recorded which). The receptors here all came from an adult woman who had mild COVID-19 (a few samples of this study predate the infection). Cell type and time point are not known.

This chain joins TRBV7-7 and TRBJ2-5; unclear D gene. Germline CDR1 and CDR2: SSHAT and FNYEAQ (reference sequence). Trimming stripped 1 base from V and 4 bases from J, with 10 bases between. The CDR3 sequence is 14 residues long. This chain's CDR3 is CASSLEWDGETQYF. CDR3 bases: TGTGCCAGCAGCTTAGAATGGGATGGAGAGACCCAGTACTTC.

This clonotype was seen a few times. CDR3 sequence reads: CASSTDRVDTEAFF. The CDR3 DNA reads as TGTGCCAGCAGCACGGACAGAGTCGACACTGAAGCTTTCTTT. This sequence joins TRBV12-3 or TRBV12-4 and TRBJ1-1, with a possible D match to TRBD1 (6 bases). V lost 6 bases and J lost 3, with 14 bases in between. This CDR3 comprises 14 residues.

This clonotype has only a few counts. The J gene is TRBJ1-4, the V gene TRBV28, with D tentatively TRBD1 (5 bases). Trimming took off 6 bases at V and 0 bases at J, with 20 bases between the two ends. Germline V gene data show CDR1 as MDHEN and CDR2 as SYDVKM. There are 18 residues in the CDR3. The CDR3: CASSHLVYRGATNEKLFF. Here the CDR3 DNA reads TGTGCCAGCAGCCACCTGGTTTATCGGGGGGCAACTAATGAAAAACTGTTTTTT.

The DNA for the CDR3 is TGTGCCAGCAGTTACGGCGGGGAGAATGAAAAACTGTTTTTT. Its translation: CASSYGGENEKLFF. This chain joins TRBV6-2 or TRBV6-3 and TRBJ1-4; D is unclear. The CDR3 length is 14 residues. Germline-derived CDR1 and CDR2 are MNHEY and SVGEGT. V lost 2 bases and J 5 bases, leaving 9 bases between the germline ends.

Many counts were recorded for this clonotype. The CDR3 DNA reads as TGCGCCAGCAGCCCGGCCCAGGGGGACTGGTCGGAGCCCCAGCATTTT. Translation: CASSPAQGDWSEPQHF. The chain employs TRBV4-1 and TRBJ1-5; 7 positions agree with TRBD1. The CDR3 runs to 16 residues. The ends lost 4 bases at V and 8 bases at J; junction bases unmatched: 14. From germline, CDR1 is MGHRA and CDR2 YSYEKL.

This clonotype came up a few times. The chain uses TRBV7-9 and TRBJ2-7; 9 bases map to TRBD1. This CDR3 has 14 amino acids. CDR1 and CDR2 from the germline V gene are SEHNR and FQNEAQ (reference sequence). The V and J ends lost 5 bases and 3 bases, in that order; junction bases with no gene match: 5. In DNA, the CDR3 is TGTGCCAGCAGCCAAGGACAGGGGAACTACGAGCAGTACTTC. It encodes CASSQGQGNYEQYF.

This clonotype was seen more than once but under ten times. The chain links TRBV7-9 to TRBJ2-3; the D is unclear. Germline V gene data show CDR1 as SEHNR and CDR2 as FQNEAQ (reference sequence). CDR3 size: 12 residues. The V end lost 2 bases, the J end lost 4 bases, and 4 bases lay between the germline ends. The CDR3 loop is CASSLISDTQYF. The CDR3 DNA is TGTGCCAGCAGCTTAATATCAGATACGCAGTATTTT.

This clonotype was seen only once. The genes are TRBV7-9 and TRBJ1-2, with D maybe TRBD1 (5 bases). Trimming stripped 8 bases from V and 4 bases from J, with 8 bases between. From germline, CDR1 is SEHNR and CDR2 FQNEAQ (reference sequence). The CDR3 runs 11 residues. The CDR3 DNA is TGTGCCAGCTGGGGGGGCTATGGCTACACCTTC. Encoded protein: CASWGGYGYTF.

This clonotype was seen a few times. The rearrangement links TRBV7-6 to TRBJ2-7; 7 bases agree with TRBD1. The CDR3 length is 16 residues. V lost 5 bases to trimming and J lost 3 bases; unmatched junction nucleotides: 13. From germline, CDR1 is SGHVS and CDR2 FNYEAQ. The CDR3 reads CASSPQTGMLHYEQYF. The CDR3 DNA sequence: TGTGCCAGCAGCCCTCAGACAGGGATGCTACACTACGAGCAGTACTTC.

The rearrangement uses TRBV24-1 and TRBJ2-3, with D hard to call. The V and J ends lost 1 base and 0 bases respectively, with 10 bases between them. Germline V gene sequence: CDR1 KGHDR, CDR2 SFDVKD. The CDR3 runs to 16 residues. CDR3 sequence: CATSDFGTTSTDTQYF. The CDR3 coding sequence is TGTGCCACCAGTGATTTTGGCACCACGAGCACAGATACGCAGTATTTT.

The gene calls are TRBV7-8 and TRBJ1-2; D remains ambiguous. CDR3 length: 15 residues. V was cut by 4 bases and J by 8 bases, with 20 bases left in between. Germline V gene sequence: CDR1 SGHVS, CDR2 FQNEAQ. The CDR3 nucleotides are TGTGCCAGCAGCTCGTTTCATTTAATGAGTGAGGGCTACACCTTC. As protein: CASSSFHLMSEGYTF.

The chain has TRBV9 and TRBJ1-1, with a weak D call TRBD1 (6 bases). Trimming pared 0 bases from V and 5 bases from J, leaving 11 bases between. The CDR3 has 14 amino acids. Germline V gives CDR1 SGDLS, CDR2 YYNGEE. The CDR3 region is CASSVEGEWTEAFF. In DNA form, the CDR3 reads TGTGCCAGCAGCGTAGAGGGGGAATGGACTGAAGCTTTCTTT.

This clonotype was seen only once. The chain combines TRBV7-9 with TRBJ1-4; D is uncertain. The CDR3 loop spans 15 amino acids. The V end lost 2 bases, the J end lost 4 bases, and 11 bases lay between the germline ends. Germline V gene sequence: CDR1 SEHNR, CDR2 FQNEAQ (reference sequence). This CDR3 reads CASSLRGVYNEKLFF. As DNA, the CDR3 is TGTGCCAGCAGCTTACGCGGGGTTTATAATGAAAAACTGTTTTTT.

V usage is TRBV12-3 or TRBV12-4 and J usage is TRBJ2-3; D might be TRBD1 (6 bases). The CDR3 is made up of 16 amino acids. Trimming stripped 4 bases from V and 4 bases from J, with 18 bases between. CDR3 amino acids: CASSSPIGQTADTQYF. In nucleotides, the CDR3 is TGTGCCAGCAGTTCGCCGATAGGACAGACGGCAGATACGCAGTATTTT.

The rearrangement joins TRBV5-1 to TRBJ2-7, with unresolved D. V shed 4 bases and J shed 3 bases, with 11 bases lying between them. The CDR3 consists of 13 residues. Per the germline V gene, CDR1 is SGHRS and CDR2 is YFSETQ. CDR3 nucleotide sequence: TGCGCCAGCAGCCTCCGTTCCGACTACGAGCAGTACTTC. Translating it yields CASSLRSDYEQYF.

J is TRBJ2-1 and V is TRBV11-2; D remains ambiguous. The CDR3 extends over 12 amino acids. Germline lookup yields CDR1 SGHAT and CDR2 FQNNGV. Trimming pared 6 bases from V and 5 bases from J, leaving 8 bases between. CDR3 sequence reads: CASSFGHNEQFF. For the CDR3, the DNA is TGTGCCAGCAGTTTTGGTCACAATGAGCAGTTCTTC. The full variable domain, rest sourced from reference TRBV11-2 and TRBJ2-1, is EAGVAQSPRYKIIEKRQSVAFWCNPISGHATLYWYQQILGQGPKLLIQFQNNGVVDDSQLPKDRFSAERLKGVDSTLKIQPAKLEDSAVYLCASSFGHNEQFFGPGTRLTVL.

The J gene is TRBJ2-1, the V gene TRBV7-3; TRBD2 agrees at 7 bases. The CDR3 has 14 residues. With V trimmed by 8 bases and J by 10 bases, 14 bases remained unmatched. Per germline, CDR1 SGHTA and CDR2 FQGTGA. CDR3 nucleotide sequence: TGTGCCAGCTCCTCTGGCAGCGGGGAGGGGGAGCAGTTCTTC. As protein: CASSSGSGEGEQFF.

V is TRBV24-1 and J is TRBJ2-7, with D perhaps given as TRBD1 or TRBD2 (5 bases each). The CDR3 totals 16 residues. The ends were cut back, 4 bases at V and 1 base at J, with 16 bases in the middle. Germline V gene data show CDR1 as KGHDR and CDR2 as SFDVKD. CDR3 in DNA: TGTGCCACCAGTGACCCCGGGAAGGGACGGTCCTACGAGCAGTACTTC. It is translated as CATSDPGKGRSYEQYF.

The gene calls are TRBV20-1 and TRBJ2-2; D not certain. V lost 0 bases and J lost 4, with 15 bases in between. The CDR3 sequence is 16 residues long. Per the germline V gene, CDR1 is DFQATT and CDR2 is SNEGSKA (reference sequence). CDR3 in DNA: TGCAGTGCTAGAGACTCCCTAGAGTGGGGCACCGGGGAGCTGTTTTTT. This sequence encodes CSARDSLEWGTGELFF.

The chain couples TRBV7-3 to TRBJ2-3; 9 bases line up with TRBD1. The CDR3 totals 16 residues. Trimming removed 4 bases from V and 4 bases from J; junction bases left unmatched: 9. Germline V gene lookup returns CDR1 SGHTA and CDR2 FQGTGA. For the CDR3, the DNA is TGTGCCAGCAGCTCGAATCCACAGGGGGCTGCAGATACGCAGTATTTT. Translation gives CASSSNPQGAADTQYF.